This T cell receptor beta chain is drawn from a study of T cells in Graves' hyperthyroidism and ophthalmopathy. This clonotype was recorded at least ten times. Its target is unknown. Findings of the study overall: Model predictions of ophthalmopathy came a median 6.5 months before onset. Blood also showed most of the thyroid clonotypes that were expanded above 0.001.

Germline V gene sequence: CDR1 ENHRY, CDR2 SYGVKD. The CDR3 covers 13 residues. Deletions cut 7 bases from V and 2 bases from J, with 11 bases between. TCR beta CDR3 sequences were amplified from RNA transcripts. HTBI primers were employed in a first-round RT-PCR of the TCR CDR3. Via MiXCR, TCRdb re-called the multiplex PCR reads, giving one row per CDR3 protein. The sample has fewer than 450,000 distinct CDR3 sequences; about a sixth are singletons. The specimen sequenced was blood. The receptor's source is a woman aged 25 to 39 with Graves' hyperthyroidism that later progressed to Graves' ophthalmopathy. The chain combines TRBV10-3 with TRBJ1-1, with D perhaps TRBD1 (6 bases). CDR3 loop: CAITLDSNTEAFF. The CDR3 DNA follows: TGTGCCATCACCCTGGACAGTAACACTGAAGCTTTCTTT.